Sequencing of this T cell receptor beta chain was carried out in a study of blood T cell repertoires in COVID-19. Study information: Sites across the United States, Italy and Spain contributed samples from acute and convalescent COVID-19. T cells, B-cell-depleted T cells, or PBMCs provided the cDNA or gDNA that served as material.

Original processing notes: Using reference gene primer amplification, nucleated cell counts were estimated. Sequenced by immunoSEQ multiplex PCR; TCRdb stores in-frame clones only, minus some. D and trimming were read from the DNA, whereas the V and J calls and clone size are those reported in that table. This sample has 100,000 to 150,000 clones, with roughly 80% found just once. The CDR3 runs 17 residues. Germline V gives CDR1 SGHRS, CDR2 YFSETQ. The V and J ends lost 0 bases and 2 bases respectively, with 18 bases between them. The clonotype was recovered from a woman in her forties or fifties with acute or convalescent COVID-19. This chain joins TRBV5-1 and TRBJ2-7, with unresolved D. The material sequenced was peripheral blood. The chain's CDR3 is CASSLESGRSAPYEQYF. DNA of the CDR3: TGCGCCAGCAGCTTGGAATCGGGTCGTTCAGCCCCCTACGAGCAGTACTTC. The full variable domain, its missing parts supplied by reference TRBV5-1 and TRBJ2-7, is KAGVTQTPRYLIKTRGQQVTLSCSPISGHRSVSWYQQTPGQGLQFLFEYFSETQRNKGNFPGRFSGRQFSNSRSEMNVSTLELGDSALYLCASSLESGRSAPYEQYFGPGTRLTVT.